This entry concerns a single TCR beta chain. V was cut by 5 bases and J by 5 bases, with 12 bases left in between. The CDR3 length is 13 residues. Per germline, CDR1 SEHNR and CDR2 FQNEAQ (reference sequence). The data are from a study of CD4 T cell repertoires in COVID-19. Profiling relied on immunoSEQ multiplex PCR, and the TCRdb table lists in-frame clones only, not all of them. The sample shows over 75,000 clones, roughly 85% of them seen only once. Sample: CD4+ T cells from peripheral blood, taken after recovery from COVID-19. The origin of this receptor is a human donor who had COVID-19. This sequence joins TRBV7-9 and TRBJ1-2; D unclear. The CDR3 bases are TGTGCCAGCAGCCCGACCGGCGAATATGGCTACACCTTC. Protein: CASSPTGEYGYTF.